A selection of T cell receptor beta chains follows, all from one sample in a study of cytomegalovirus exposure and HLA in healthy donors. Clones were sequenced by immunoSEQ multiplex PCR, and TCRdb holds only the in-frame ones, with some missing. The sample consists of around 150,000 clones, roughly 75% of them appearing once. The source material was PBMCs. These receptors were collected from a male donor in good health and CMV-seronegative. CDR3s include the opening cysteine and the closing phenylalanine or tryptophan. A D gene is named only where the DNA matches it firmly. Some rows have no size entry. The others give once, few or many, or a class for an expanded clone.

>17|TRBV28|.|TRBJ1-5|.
CASSLARSIPLGQPQHF
TGTGCCAGCAGTTTAGCAAGAAGCATCCCACTAGGTCAGCCCCAGCATTTT
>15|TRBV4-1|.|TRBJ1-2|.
CASSQDTEAYYGYTF
TGCGCCAGCAGCCAAGATACAGAAGCCTACTATGGCTACACCTTC
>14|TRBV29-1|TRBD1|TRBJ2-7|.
CSVYRQGSTYEQYF
TGCAGCGTTTACCGACAGGGGTCCACCTACGAGCAGTACTTC
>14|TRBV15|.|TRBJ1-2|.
CATSRVQGTYGYTF
TGTGCCACCAGCAGAGTTCAGGGGACCTATGGCTACACCTTC
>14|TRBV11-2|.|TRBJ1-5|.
CASSWAGGSQPQHF
TGTGCCAGCAGCTGGGCGGGGGGCAGTCAGCCCCAGCATTTT
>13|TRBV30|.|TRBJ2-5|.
CAWSGGLQETQYF
TGTGCCTGGAGTGGAGGACTTCAAGAGACCCAGTACTTC
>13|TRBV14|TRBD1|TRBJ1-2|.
CASSPDRSYGYTF
TGTGCCAGCAGCCCGGACAGGTCCTATGGCTACACCTTC
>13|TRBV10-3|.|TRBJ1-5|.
CAISESEDQPQHF
TGTGCCATCAGTGAGTCGGAGGATCAGCCCCAGCATTTT
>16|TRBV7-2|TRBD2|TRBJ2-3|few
CASSLGLAGGTGTQYF
TGTGCCAGCAGCCTGGGACTAGCGGGGGGGACAGGTACGCAGTATTTT
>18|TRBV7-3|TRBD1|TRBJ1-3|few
CASSISTGTGSSGNTIYF
TGTGCCAGCAGCATTAGTACCGGGACAGGAAGCTCTGGAAACACCATATATTTT
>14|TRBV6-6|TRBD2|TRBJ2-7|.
CASRAGLASYEQYF
TGTGCCAGCAGAGCGGGACTAGCCTCCTACGAGCAGTACTTC